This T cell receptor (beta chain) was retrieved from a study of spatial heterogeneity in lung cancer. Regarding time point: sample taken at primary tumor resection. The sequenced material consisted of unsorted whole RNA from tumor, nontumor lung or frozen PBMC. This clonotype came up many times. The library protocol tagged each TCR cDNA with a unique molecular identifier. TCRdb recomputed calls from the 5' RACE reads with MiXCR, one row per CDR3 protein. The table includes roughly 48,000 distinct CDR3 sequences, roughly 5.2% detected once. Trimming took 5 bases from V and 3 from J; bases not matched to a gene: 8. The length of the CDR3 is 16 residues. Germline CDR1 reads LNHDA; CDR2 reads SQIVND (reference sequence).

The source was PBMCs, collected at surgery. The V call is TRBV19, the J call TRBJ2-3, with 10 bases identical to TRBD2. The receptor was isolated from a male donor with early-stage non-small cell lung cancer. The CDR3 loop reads CASSPRLAGVTDTQYF. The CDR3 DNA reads TGTGCCAGTAGTCCACGACTAGCGGGCGTAACAGATACGCAGTATTTT.